These 11 T cell receptor beta chains originate from one sample sequenced in a study of tumor-infiltrating lymphocytes in primary liver carcinoma (dated by TCRdb to about 2017). Sequencing instrument: Illumina HiSeq 2500. TCRbeta-specific cDNA was reverse-transcribed from approximately 460 ng total RNA using a constant-region primer and ProtoScript II reverse transcriptase. The TCRbeta libraries were prepared through three rounds of nested multiplex PCR following a slightly modified ARM-PCR procedure. Each of the first two PCR rounds ran for nine to eleven cycles and used multiplex TRBV1-TRBV30 forward primers together with a Cbeta reverse primer. Clones were called with MiXCR by TCRdb after fastp trimmed the public reads at Q25, and only in-frame beta chains were retained. Identical CDR3 protein sequences are pooled into one entry, listed with their most common genes and DNA. The sample includes 180,000 or so distinct CDR3 sequences, with less than 65% observed a single time. The top ten clonotypes cover around 68% of the sample.

Blood RNA was extracted from unsorted whole blood using TRIzol reagent, and germline DNA was obtained with the DNeasy Blood & Tissue kit. The sequenced material came from peripheral blood. These receptors were obtained from a man in his forties with primary liver carcinoma and hepatitis B virus infection.

With regard to this clonotype: This may arise from a read error, as a much more abundant clone is one base away. V usage is TRBV11-2 and J usage is TRBJ1-1, with D unclear. The CDR3 loop spans 14 amino acids. Germline V gene data show CDR1 as SGHAT and CDR2 as FQNNGV. V lost 5 bases and J lost 3, with 13 bases in between. The CDR3 DNA sequence: TGTGCCAGCAGCCCCTGTGGGATCCACACTGAAGCTTTCTTT. Translating it yields CASSPCGIHTEAFF.

The chain links TRBV28 to TRBJ1-1; tentatively, D is TRBD1 (6 bases). V was trimmed by 7 bases and J by 10 bases, leaving 16 bases between them. The germline gives CDR1 MDHEN, CDR2 SYDVKM. This CDR3 contains 12 residues. CDR3 sequence reads: CASTDRLRVAFF. In DNA form, the CDR3 reads TGTGCCAGCACCGACAGGTTAAGGGTAGCTTTCTTT.

The chain has TRBV5-4 and TRBJ1-1; tentatively, D is TRBD1 (6 bases). Germline values: CDR1 SGHNT, CDR2 YYREEE (reference sequence). The CDR3 totals 14 residues. Trimming cost V 4 bases and J 1 base, with 11 bases left between them. CDR3 in DNA: TGTGCCAGCAGCGCAGGACAGACGAACACTGAAGCTTTCTTT. Translated: CASSAGQTNTEAFF.

This clonotype showed up just a few times. This chain connects TRBV4-2 to TRBJ1-2, with D unclear. Germline V gene data show CDR1 as LGHNA and CDR2 as YNFKEQ. Trimming pared 0 bases from V and 7 bases from J, leaving 18 bases between. The CDR3 runs to 16 residues. The DNA for the CDR3 is TGTGCCAGCAGCCAAGAAGGTGTAGTACAGAGAACTGGCTACACCTTC. This gives the protein CASSQEGVVQRTGYTF.

This clonotype has just one count. Germline is not matched at one junction end, which may reflect a read error. V gene TRBV29-1 combines with J gene TRBJ2-3; 7 positions match TRBD1. CDR1 is SQVTM, CDR2 ANQGSEA, per germline. The CDR3 loop spans 13 amino acids. The CDR3 region has the DNA TGCAGCGTTGCGAACAGGGGCACAGATACGAAGTATTTT. Translation: CSVANRGTDTKYF.

Comment on this clonotype: Germline is not matched at one junction end, which may reflect a read error. The genes are TRBV11-1 and TRBJ2-7, with a possible D match to TRBD1 (6 bases). The germline V gene has CDR1 SGHAT and CDR2 FQDESV (reference sequence). The CDR3 contains 15 residues. The CDR3 spells CASSLGTALLYEQYF. CDR3 sequence (DNA): TGTGCCAGCAGCTTAGGGACAGCTTTGCTCTACGAACAGTACTTC.

For this clonotype: A read error may produce the germline difference seen at one junction end. V usage is TRBV23-1 and J usage is TRBJ1-1, with unresolved D. TRBV23-1 is flagged as an ORF with uncertain function. CDR3 length: 14 amino acids. This CDR3 reads CASSQSGLIPEAFF. The CDR3 DNA follows: TGCGCCAGTAGTCAATCGGGCCTAATCCCTGAAGCTTTCTTT.

J is TRBJ2-3 and V is TRBV19, with 14 bases identical to TRBD2. The V and J ends lost 4 bases and 5 bases, in that order; junction bases with no gene match: 2. CDR3 length equals 15 residues. In germline, CDR1 is LNHDA, CDR2 SQIVND (reference sequence). Written as DNA, the CDR3 is TGTGCCAGTAGTAAAGGGACTAGCGGGAGAGATACGCAGTATTTT. Translated, it gives CASSKGTSGRDTQYF.

The chain carries TRBV6-6 and TRBJ1-5; no reliable D call. The length of the CDR3 is 13 residues. The germline V gene has CDR1 MNHNY and CDR2 SVGAGI (reference sequence). V lost 4 bases, J lost 5 bases, and 9 bases lay in between. The CDR3 DNA sequence: TGTGCCAGCAGTTCCGACCGGGATCAGCCCCAGCATTTT. Translating gives CASSSDRDQPQHF.

This clonotype was counted at least ten times. The genes are TRBV11-2 and TRBJ2-4; D may be TRBD2 (5 bases). The CDR3 has 17 residues. The V end was cut by 6 bases, the J end by 1 base, with 19 bases between. Germline CDR1 reads SGHAT; CDR2 reads FQNNGV. CDR3 protein: CASSSEALAGAKNIQYF. As DNA, the CDR3 is TGTGCCAGCAGTTCCGAGGCGCTAGCTGGGGCCAAAAACATTCAGTACTTC.

Worth noting for this clonotype: This sequence may be a read error, since a much larger clone differs from it by one base. The chain uses TRBV12-5 and TRBJ2-1, with D perhaps TRBD2 (5 bases). The CDR3 has 13 residues. CDR1 LGHNT and CDR2 FRNRAP come from the germline V gene. Here the CDR3 DNA reads TGTACTAGTGGTTTGCTAAACTTCGGAGAGCAGTTCTTC. This gives the protein CTSGLLNFGEQFF.